The rows below give T cell receptor beta chains drawn from one sample of a study of T cell clones after liver transplantation. The assay was immunoSEQ multiplex PCR, and TCRdb's table has in-frame clones only and misses some. Of about 6,100 clones listed, 79% are singletons. The sequencing here drew on CD8+ T cells from blood, taken 24 months after liver transplant. Receptors were obtained from a human patient who received a liver transplant. Some T cells may arise from the graft donor. The CDR3 runs from the conserved cysteine through the conserved F or W. D genes are given only for firm matches. Clone sizes are given selectively: once, few, many, or a class where the clone is expanded.

- - TRBJ1-2 TRBV2 CASPAPDSSVYGYTF TGTGCCAGCCCCGCCCCGGACAGCTCGGTCTATGGCTACACCTTC
- - TRBJ2-1 TRBV7-9 CASRPSGIGSEQFF TGTGCCAGCCGTCCTTCGGGGATAGGTAGTGAGCAGTTCTTC
few - TRBJ2-1 TRBV19 CASRLLALGYNEQFF TGTGCCAGTAGACTACTAGCCCTTGGTTACAATGAGCAGTTCTTC
- TRBD2 TRBJ2-7 TRBV28 CASSPSSSGYYEQYF TGTGCCAGCAGTCCCTCTTCTAGCGGCTACTACGAGCAGTACTTC
- - TRBJ2-5 TRBV28 CASSLSPGDGQETQYF TGTGCCAGCAGTTTAAGTCCAGGGGATGGCCAAGAGACCCAGTACTTC
- - TRBJ2-3 TRBV14 CASRGLPKRDTQYF TGTGCCAGCAGAGGACTCCCCAAAAGAGATACGCAGTATTTT
once - TRBJ2-5 TRBV6-5 CASNPMDRQETQYF TGTGCCAGCAACCCAATGGACAGACAAGAGACCCAGTACTTC
- - TRBJ2-7 TRBV11-2 CASSFPSRSSGTPYEQYF TGTGCCAGCAGCTTTCCGTCTAGGTCGTCCGGGACACCCTACGAGCAGTACTTC
few TRBD2 TRBJ2-5 TRBV27 CASSLTGTSGSETQYF TGTGCCAGCAGTCTCACCGGGACTAGCGGGAGTGAGACCCAGTACTTC
- TRBD1 TRBJ1-5 TRBV19 CASSIGQGEVGNQPQHF TGTGCCAGTAGTATAGGGCAGGGGGAGGTTGGCAATCAGCCCCAGCATTTT
- - TRBJ2-5 TRBV25-1 CASSELAFQETQYF TGTGCCAGCAGTGAATTAGCGTTCCAAGAGACCCAGTACTTC
- - TRBJ2-1 TRBV20-1 CSAREARVQFF TGCAGTGCTAGAGAAGCGCGGGTGCAGTTCTTC
- TRBD1 TRBJ2-7 TRBV7-2 CASSEPNRGLGYDEQYF TGTGCCAGCAGCGAACCAAACAGGGGGCTAGGGTATGACGAGCAGTACTTC
once - TRBJ2-7 TRBV7-2 CASSLITLRHEQYF TGTGCCAGCAGCTTGATAACACTGCGCCACGAGCAGTACTTC
- TRBD1 TRBJ1-5 TRBV27 CASSDRQGAANQPQHF TGTGCCAGCAGTGATAGACAGGGGGCGGCGAATCAGCCCCAGCATTTT
- TRBD2 TRBJ2-1 TRBV2 CATAGTTIEQFF TGTGCCACTGCCGGGACTACTATTGAGCAGTTCTTC
- TRBD2 TRBJ2-1 TRBV6-4 CASTSVAGEGNEQLF TGTGCCAGCACTTCTGTAGCGGGAGAGGGCAATGAGCAGCTCTTC
once - TRBJ2-7 TRBV27 CASSFPGVGEQYF TGTGCCAGCAGTTTCCCAGGGGTCGGCGAGCAGTACTTC
- - TRBJ2-7 TRBV18 CASSPTSSPSYEQYF TGTGCCAGCTCACCAACCTCGTCCCCCTCCTACGAGCAGTACTTC
- TRBD1 TRBJ1-5 TRBV30 CAWSVLTGGINQPQHF TGTGCCTGGAGTGTCCTGACAGGGGGGATCAATCAGCCCCAGCATTTT
- TRBD2 TRBJ2-4 TRBV4-1 CASSQAGGLAKNIQYF TGCGCCAGCAGCCAAGCGGGGGGTTTAGCCAAAAACATTCAGTACTTC
- TRBD1 TRBJ2-7 TRBV5-4 CASGRGTGSYEQYF TGTGCCAGCGGAAGAGGGACAGGCTCCTACGAGCAGTACTTC
- - TRBJ2-2 TRBV29-1 CSVARTGELFF TGCAGCGTTGCTAGAACCGGGGAGCTGTTTTTT
- TRBD2 TRBJ2-7 TRBV5-1 CASSLASGESYEQYF TGCGCCAGCAGCTTGGCTAGCGGGGAGTCCTACGAGCAGTACTTC
- TRBD2 TRBJ2-5 TRBV4-3 CASSPGTSGNPFQETQYF TGCGCCAGCAGCCCCGGGACTAGCGGCAATCCATTCCAAGAGACCCAGTACTTC
few - TRBJ2-2 TRBV30 CALTGLWGTGELFF TGTGCTCTGACGGGCCTCTGGGGGACCGGGGAGCTGTTTTTT
- TRBD2 TRBJ2-3 TRBV9 CASSGGTSGITDTQYF TGTGCCAGCAGCGGCGGGACTAGCGGAATCACAGATACGCAGTATTTT
- - TRBJ2-5 TRBV19 CASSMGGGDWETQYF TGTGCCAGTAGTATGGGAGGGGGCGATTGGGAGACCCAGTACTTC
- - TRBJ1-1 TRBV7-3 CASSLDSRGSNTEAFF TGTGCCAGCAGCCTCGACTCCCGAGGTTCGAACACTGAAGCTTTCTTT
- - TRBJ2-5 TRBV7-6 CASSASIAEQETQYF TGTGCCAGCAGCGCGAGCATAGCGGAGCAAGAGACCCAGTACTTC
- - TRBJ2-7 TRBV7-2 CASSFYRGGSYEQYF TGTGCCAGCAGCTTTTACAGGGGAGGCTCCTACGAGCAGTACTTC
- - TRBJ2-1 TRBV9 CASQGRGGNYNEQFF TGTGCCAGTCAGGGACGAGGAGGGAATTACAATGAGCAGTTCTTC
- - TRBJ2-2 TRBV5-1 CASSVDSYTGELFF TGCGCCAGCAGCGTGGACAGCTACACCGGGGAGCTGTTTTTT
once - TRBJ1-1 TRBV19 CASSPGGVNTEAFF TGTGCCAGTAGTCCCGGGGGGGTGAACACTGAAGCTTTCTTT
few TRBD2 TRBJ2-5 TRBV19 CASSSTSGMGPQYF TGTGCCAGTAGTTCTACTAGCGGGATGGGGCCCCAGTACTTC
- - TRBJ1-3 TRBV7-9 CASSLEAGAGGNTIYF TGTGCCAGCAGCTTAGAGGCGGGGGCAGGAGGAAACACCATATATTTT
- - TRBJ2-7 TRBV13 CASSHSAPGEQYF TGTGCCAGCAGCCACTCCGCCCCGGGGGAGCAGTACTTC
once - TRBJ2-1 TRBV7-2 CASRPRQSSYNEQFF TGTGCCAGCAGACCCCGACAGAGCTCCTACAATGAGCAGTTCTTC
- - TRBJ2-7 TRBV9 CASSGPGASYEQYF TGTGCCAGCAGCGGACCAGGGGCCTCCTACGAGCAGTACTTC
once - TRBJ1-2 TRBV4-3 CASSQSTGFGGYGYTF TGCGCCAGCAGCCAATCTACAGGGTTTGGTGGCTATGGCTACACCTTC
- - TRBJ1-1 TRBV6-5 CASSYGVGTEAFF TGTGCCAGCAGTTACGGGGTCGGGACTGAAGCTTTCTTT
- - TRBJ1-5 TRBV7-9 CASSPYPPLDINQPQHF TGTGCCAGCAGCCCATACCCCCCGTTGGACATCAATCAGCCCCAGCATTTT
- - TRBJ2-1 TRBV7-8 CASSRAPGVSSYNEQFF TGTGCCAGCAGCCGCGCGCCGGGGGTCAGCTCCTACAATGAGCAGTTCTTC
- - TRBJ2-3 TRBV27 CASSLVRVDSDTQYF TGTGCCAGCAGTTTGGTCAGGGTCGACTCAGATACGCAGTATTTT
- TRBD1 TRBJ2-7 TRBV7-2 CASSLRDRGHEQYF TGTGCCAGCAGCCTCCGGGACAGGGGCCACGAGCAGTACTTC
- TRBD2 TRBJ2-7 TRBV6-5 CASSFSGRPYEQYF TGTGCCAGCAGTTTCAGCGGGAGGCCATACGAGCAGTACTTC
- TRBD2 TRBJ2-1 TRBV4-2 CASSHATSGEYNEQFF TGTGCCAGCAGCCATGCGACTAGCGGGGAATACAATGAGCAGTTCTTC
- - TRBJ1-1 TRBV29-1 CSVEDPERGGTEAFF TGCAGCGTTGAAGATCCGGAAAGGGGGGGGACTGAAGCTTTCTTT
- - TRBJ1-1 TRBV5-6 CASSLGGDTEAFF TGTGCCAGCAGCTTGGGCGGGGACACTGAAGCTTTCTTT
- - TRBJ2-2 TRBV7-6 CALRGENTGELFF TGTGCTTTGCGAGGGGAGAACACCGGGGAGCTGTTTTTT
- - TRBJ1-1 TRBV6-5 CASSSPLGLNTEAFF TGTGCCAGCAGTTCACCACTGGGCCTGAACACTGAAGCTTTCTTT
- TRBD1 TRBJ2-5 TRBV11-3 CASSSGQGGILSQETQYF TGTGCCAGCAGCTCCGGACAGGGGGGAATCCTCTCCCAAGAGACCCAGTACTTC
few - TRBJ1-5 TRBV19 CASSTYYDSNQPQHF TGTGCCAGTAGTACGTACTACGACAGCAATCAGCCCCAGCATTTT
- - TRBJ1-2 TRBV7-9 CASSLLGSDLGGGYTF TGTGCCAGCAGCTTACTCGGGTCAGACTTAGGCGGTGGCTACACCTTC